The 10 T cell receptor beta chains presented below share a single source sample, sequenced in a study of control samples from healthy donors and cancer patients. Data came from immunoSEQ multiplex PCR; TCRdb stores just in-frame clones and leaves some out. This table holds over 100,000 clones, just over 90% found once. Sequences were obtained from blood. The receptor set was obtained from a woman aged 18-29 years in good health.

The rearrangement joins TRBV5-6 to TRBJ2-7; D is unclear. V was trimmed by 1 base and J by 3 bases, leaving 11 bases between them. The CDR3 spans 14 residues. Germline V gene data show CDR1 as SGHDT and CDR2 as YYEEEE. The CDR3 here is CASSLRWVGYEQYF. The DNA of the CDR3 is TGTGCCAGCAGCTTGAGGTGGGTTGGCTACGAGCAGTACTTC.

The V and J genes are TRBV4-2 and TRBJ1-2, with a possible D match to TRBD1 (6 bases). Trimming pared 3 bases from V and 4 bases from J, leaving 15 bases between. CDR1 is LGHNA and CDR2 is YNFKEQ in the germline V gene. The CDR3 spans 15 residues. The CDR3 DNA reads as TGTGCCAGCAGCCAGGGGGCGGACACCTCCTATGGCTACACCTTC. Translating gives CASSQGADTSYGYTF.

The chain is built from TRBV19 and TRBJ1-4, with a weak D call TRBD1 (5 bases). The CDR3 loop spans 17 amino acids. V lost 2 bases, J lost 8 bases, and 21 bases lay in between. Germline V gene data show CDR1 as LNHDA and CDR2 as SQIVND (reference sequence). The CDR3: CASSISGGTSGLEKLFF. In DNA form, the CDR3 reads TGTGCCAGTAGTATAAGTGGGGGGACCTCCGGGCTCGAAAAACTGTTTTTT.

For the CDR3, the DNA is TGTGCCAGCAGTCTCACGGGACAGGGGAACACTGAAGCTTTCTTT. Translation gives CASSLTGQGNTEAFF. This chain uses TRBV27 with TRBJ1-1, with 9 nucleotides matching TRBD1. The CDR3 is 15 residues long. The junction had 5 bases not matched to a gene; V was cut back by 5 bases and J by 1 base. CDR1 and CDR2 from the germline V gene are MNHEY and SMNVEV (reference sequence).

The V gene is TRBV6-2 or TRBV6-3, the J gene TRBJ2-2, with D unclear. The CDR3 consists of 13 residues. The V and J ends lost 4 bases and 1 base respectively, with 4 bases between them. Germline CDR1 is MNHEY and CDR2 is SVGEGT. CDR3 sequence (DNA): TGTGCCAGCAGTTCCCAGAACACCGGGGAGCTGTTTTTT. This gives the protein CASSSQNTGELFF.

This clone was counted once. The chain links TRBV20-1 to TRBJ2-1; TRBD2 agrees at 10 bases. Per the germline V gene, CDR1 is DFQATT and CDR2 is SNEGSKA (reference sequence). V gave up 3 bases and J gave up 9 bases; unmatched junction bases: 2. CDR3 length: 12 residues. The DNA of the CDR3 is TGCAGTGCTAGTGGGACTAGCGTTGAGCAGTTCTTC. The encoded protein is CSASGTSVEQFF.

This clone has a single count. The genes are TRBV6-5 and TRBJ1-1; perhaps TRBD1 as D (5 bases). The CDR3 totals 14 residues. Trimming pared 7 bases from V and 7 bases from J, leaving 19 bases between. Germline CDR1 is MNHEY and CDR2 is SVGAGI. This CDR3 is CASITGGKKGEAFF. The CDR3 nucleotides read TGTGCCAGCATTACCGGGGGGAAAAAGGGTGAAGCTTTCTTT.

The V call is TRBV27, the J call TRBJ1-4, with 8 bases that match TRBD1. Germline-derived CDR1 and CDR2 are MNHEY and SMNVEV (reference sequence). This CDR3 spans 15 amino acids. The trim removed 3 bases at V and 5 bases at J, leaving 5 bases unmatched. The CDR3 nucleotides are TGTGCCAGCAGTTTGTACCCAGGGGGCAATGAAAAACTGTTTTTT. It is translated as CASSLYPGGNEKLFF.

In DNA, the CDR3 is TGTGCCAGCAGTTACTCGTGGAGCAGTGAGAACACTGAAGCTTTCTTT. It specifies CASSYSWSSENTEAFF. The chain carries TRBV6-5 and TRBJ1-1; D remains unclear. The CDR3 length is 16 residues. V was clipped by 0 bases and J by 1 base, with 12 bases between them. Germline-derived CDR1 and CDR2 are MNHEY and SVGAGI.

V is TRBV28 and J is TRBJ1-3; no clear D gene. The germline V and J ends were trimmed by 5 bases and 7 bases, with 12 bases remaining between them. The CDR3 has 13 amino acids. Looked up from germline, CDR1 is MDHEN and CDR2 is SYDVKM. The CDR3 loop is CASSRPGGNTIYF. CDR3 bases: TGTGCCAGCAGTCGGCCGGGAGGGAACACCATATATTTT.